Below are 27 T cell receptor beta chains sequenced from a single sample in a study of shared clonotypes between healthy human individuals. Sequencing was performed with immunoSEQ multiplex PCR; in TCRdb, only in-frame clones are kept and a portion is missing. The table records under 750,000 clones, just under 75% of them present only once. The sample taken for sequencing was memory CD4+ T cells sorted from blood. The sample's subset: CD45RA-negative fraction. Source of these receptors: a woman in her twenties or thirties in good health.

The chain combines TRBV18 with TRBJ2-6; TRBD1 is a possible D gene (6 bases). V lost 2 bases and J 2 bases, leaving 13 bases between the germline ends. The germline gives CDR1 KGHSH, CDR2 LQKENI. The CDR3 extends over 17 amino acids. The CDR3 protein is CASSPGGAGTGANVLTF. The CDR3 region has the DNA TGTGCCAGCTCACCAGGGGGCGCCGGTACTGGGGCCAACGTCCTGACTTTC.

The chain combines TRBV7-9 with TRBJ1-2, with 7 bases lining up with TRBD1. The V gene's germline CDR1 is SEHNR and CDR2 FQNEAQ (reference sequence). The CDR3 runs 15 residues. The V segment lost 4 bases and the J segment 1 base; nucleotides outside the gene matches: 6. The CDR3 is CASSSNRDSNYGYTF. DNA of the CDR3: TGTGCCAGCAGCTCGAACCGGGACAGTAACTATGGCTACACCTTC. The entire variable domain, with the rest obtained from reference TRBV7-9 and TRBJ1-2, is as follows: DTGVSQNPRHKITKRGQNVTFRCDPISEHNRLYWYRQTLGQGPEFLTYFQNEAQLEKSRLLSDRFSAERPKGSFSTLEIQRTEQGDSAMYLCASSSNRDSNYGYTFGSGTRLTVV.

A single count supports this clone. This chain connects TRBV5-1 to TRBJ2-7; possibly TRBD1 or TRBD2 for D (5 bases each). V was cut by 4 bases and J by 1 base, with 15 bases left in between. This CDR3 is built from 15 residues. Germline assignment: CDR1 SGHRS and CDR2 YFSETQ. The CDR3 bases are TGCGCCAGCAGCGTTCAAGGGACGGGTTCCTACGAGCAGTACTTC. The encoded protein is CASSVQGTGSYEQYF.

With regard to this clone: Other nucleotide sequences in the sample specify the same CDR3. The V gene is TRBV11-2, the J gene TRBJ1-1; no firm D call. The CDR3 covers 14 residues. Trimming pared 1 base from V and 3 bases from J, leaving 9 bases between. The germline gives CDR1 SGHAT, CDR2 FQNNGV. The chain's CDR3 is CASSLGWRDTEAFF. CDR3 DNA: TGTGCCAGCAGCTTAGGGTGGAGAGACACTGAAGCTTTCTTT.

The chain couples TRBV28 to TRBJ2-2; TRBD2 agrees at 7 bases. V shed 5 bases and J 8 bases; nucleotides not matched to a gene: 14. The CDR3 consists of 16 residues. Germline V gives CDR1 MDHEN, CDR2 SYDVKM. The CDR3 is CASSTAGLAERGELFF. CDR3 DNA sequence: TGTGCCAGCAGTACTGCCGGGCTAGCGGAGCGGGGGGAGCTGTTTTTT.

The chain is built from TRBV6-4 and TRBJ1-4; D call uncertain. The CDR3 consists of 13 residues. Germline values: CDR1 MRHNA, CDR2 SNTAGT. V was cut by 7 bases and J by 8 bases, with 14 bases left in between. CDR3 amino acids: CASIEDLVEKLFF. The CDR3 bases are TGTGCCAGCATCGAGGACTTGGTCGAAAAACTGTTTTTT.

Regarding this clone: Other DNA sequences in the sample encode the same CDR3. V and J are TRBV11-2 and TRBJ2-1; D not certain. V dropped 1 base and J dropped 0 bases, with 4 bases sitting between them. Germline CDR1 is SGHAT and CDR2 is FQNNGV. CDR3 length equals 14 residues. CDR3 loop: CASSLGSSYNEQFF. The CDR3 region has the DNA TGTGCCAGCAGCTTAGGGTCCTCCTACAATGAGCAGTTCTTC. Looking up the rest from reference TRBV11-2 and TRBJ2-1 gives the full variable domain: EAGVAQSPRYKIIEKRQSVAFWCNPISGHATLYWYQQILGQGPKLLIQFQNNGVVDDSQLPKDRFSAERLKGVDSTLKIQPAKLEDSAVYLCASSLGSSYNEQFFGPGTRLTVL.

This clone was recorded at least ten times. V gene TRBV10-3 combines with J gene TRBJ2-3; perhaps TRBD1 as D (10 bases). V lost 6 bases, J lost 5 bases, and 30 bases lay in between. The CDR3 is 19 residues long. Per germline, CDR1 ENHRY and CDR2 SYGVKD. Here the CDR3 DNA reads TGTGCCATCAGCCCGACAGGGGGCTTTAGCGGGAGAGAGGGAGATACGCAGTATTTT. As protein: CAISPTGGFSGREGDTQYF.

The chain carries TRBV5-3 and TRBJ1-4, with D maybe TRBD1 (6 bases). TRBV5-3 is annotated as an ORF whose role is uncertain. This CDR3 region has 15 residues. The CDR3 DNA sequence: TGTGCACTAAAGGGACACCTCGCAACTAATGAAAAACTGTTTTTT. Amino acid sequence: CALKGHLATNEKLFF.

This clone has only one observation. The rearrangement uses TRBV27 and TRBJ2-5; TRBD1 agrees at 7 bases. The CDR3 sequence is 12 residues long. Germline lookup yields CDR1 MNHEY and CDR2 SMNVEV (reference sequence). V lost 3 bases to trimming and J lost 11 bases; unmatched junction nucleotides: 6. The CDR3 loop is CASSLTQGEQYF. The CDR3 DNA follows: TGTGCCAGCAGTTTGACTCAGGGGGAGCAGTACTTC.

The V call is TRBV9, the J call TRBJ1-4; tentative D call: TRBD1 (5 bases). V was clipped by 3 bases and J by 0 bases, with 24 bases between them. The CDR3 runs to 20 residues. Germline values: CDR1 SGDLS, CDR2 YYNGEE. CDR3 nucleotides: TGTGCCAGCAGCGGAGTCCGGGACGGTCCGATGCTTTCAACTAATGAAAAACTGTTTTTT. The encoded protein is CASSGVRDGPMLSTNEKLFF.

The J gene is TRBJ2-6, the V gene TRBV7-3, with unresolved D. CDR1 SGHTA and CDR2 FQGTGA come from the germline V gene. V lost 1 base, J lost 0 bases, and 7 bases lay in between. The CDR3 extends over 16 amino acids. Here the CDR3 reads CASSLKGGSGANVLTF. The CDR3 region has the DNA TGTGCCAGCAGCTTAAAAGGCGGCTCTGGGGCCAACGTCCTGACTTTC.

The gene calls are TRBV19 and TRBJ2-7; 8 bases are shared with TRBD2. The CDR3 runs 16 residues. Trimming cost V 5 bases and J 6 bases; bases outside gene matches: 15. The germline CDR1 and CDR2 sequences are LNHDA and SQIVND (reference sequence). This chain's CDR3 is CASSPTGTRSPREQYF. In nucleotides, the CDR3 is TGTGCCAGTAGTCCTACCGGGACTAGATCGCCCCGCGAGCAGTACTTC.

The chain recombines TRBV28 with TRBJ1-4; a possible D gene is TRBD1 (5 bases). Per the germline V gene, CDR1 is MDHEN and CDR2 is SYDVKM. Trimming stripped 1 base from V and 3 bases from J, with 21 bases between. The CDR3 consists of 19 residues. The CDR3, as DNA: TGTGCCAGCAGTTTATTTGGTGGTCGGGGGGAGAGTGCTAATGAAAAACTGTTTTTT. It is translated as CASSLFGGRGESANEKLFF.

This clone was seen a handful of times. The V and J genes are TRBV7-9 and TRBJ1-2; 7 nucleotides align to TRBD1. The CDR3 covers 12 residues. The ends lost 3 bases at V and 8 bases at J; junction bases unmatched: 3. Germline CDR1 reads SEHNR; CDR2 reads FQNEAQ (reference sequence). Here the CDR3 reads CASSLDRKGYTF. The DNA for the CDR3 is TGTGCCAGCAGCTTGGACAGGAAGGGCTACACCTTC.

The gene calls are TRBV28 and TRBJ2-7; perhaps TRBD2 as D (6 bases). The CDR3 has 14 amino acids. V was cut by 3 bases and J by 3 bases, with 12 bases left in between. Germline V gives CDR1 MDHEN, CDR2 SYDVKM. CDR3 DNA sequence: TGTGCCAGCAGTTTCCGGGGAGGTGACTACGAGCAGTACTTC. It codes for CASSFRGGDYEQYF.

The chain employs TRBV19 and TRBJ2-2; 9 positions match TRBD2. The CDR3 totals 15 residues. Germline V gene lookup returns CDR1 LNHDA and CDR2 SQIVND (reference sequence). V gave up 4 bases and J gave up 5 bases; unmatched junction bases: 5. The CDR3 here is CASSRLAVGTGELFF. The CDR3 coding sequence is TGTGCCAGTAGTAGACTAGCGGTTGGGACCGGGGAGCTGTTTTTT.

The gene calls are TRBV9 and TRBJ2-3; D could derive from TRBD1 or TRBD2 (6 bases each). Germline CDR1 is SGDLS and CDR2 is YYNGEE. Trimming cost V 3 bases and J 10 bases, with 12 bases left between them. CDR3 size: 12 residues. The CDR3 protein is CASSGRGIAQYF. In DNA form, the CDR3 reads TGTGCCAGCAGCGGGAGGGGGATTGCGCAGTATTTT.

This clone was seen only once. This chain joins TRBV7-3 and TRBJ2-3; the match to TRBD1 covers 9 bases. Germline V gene sequence: CDR1 SGHTA, CDR2 FQGTGA. The CDR3 sequence is 14 residues long. The V gene end was trimmed by 2 bases and the J gene end by 4 bases; junction bases not matched to a gene: 1. DNA of the CDR3: TGTGCCAGCAGCTTAGGACAGGGGCCAGATACGCAGTATTTT. The encoded protein is CASSLGQGPDTQYF.

Comments on this clone: The same CDR3 can be traced to other DNA sequences in this sample. This chain connects TRBV19 to TRBJ2-5, with D hard to call. The CDR3 contains 12 residues. From germline, CDR1 is LNHDA and CDR2 SQIVND (reference sequence). The germline V and J ends were trimmed by 5 bases and 0 bases, with 4 bases remaining between them. The CDR3 loop is CASSFDQETQYF. The CDR3 DNA follows: TGTGCCAGTAGTTTTGACCAAGAGACCCAGTACTTC.

The rearrangement uses TRBV7-9 and TRBJ2-7; D possibly corresponds to TRBD2 (5 bases). Germline CDR1 SEHNR, CDR2 FQNEAQ (reference sequence). The CDR3 contains 15 residues. V shed 7 bases and J shed 0 bases, with 16 bases lying between them. The CDR3 region is CASTRDLWSSYEQYF. In DNA, the CDR3 is TGTGCCAGCACCCGGGATTTATGGAGCTCCTACGAGCAGTACTTC.

The chain employs TRBV7-8 and TRBJ2-1; D is unclear. The germline V gene encodes CDR1 SGHVS and CDR2 FQNEAQ. The CDR3 sequence is 14 residues long. Deletions cut 1 base from V and 8 bases from J, with 12 bases between. The CDR3 DNA sequence: TGTGCCAGCAGCTTAGAAGCGAGATGGGATGAGCAGTTCTTC. It specifies CASSLEARWDEQFF.

The chain is built from TRBV7-2 and TRBJ2-5; D not certain. With 5 bases removed from V and 6 bases from J, the gap between germline ends came to 16 bases. This CDR3 is built from 14 residues. The germline gives CDR1 SGHTA, CDR2 FQGNSA. CDR3 nucleotide sequence: TGTGCCAGCAGCCGCCGGTCCGCAGAACAGACCCAGTACTTC. It specifies CASSRRSAEQTQYF.

The chain uses TRBV29-1 and TRBJ1-1; 8 nucleotides align to TRBD1. The CDR3 spans 14 residues. V shed 4 bases and J 7 bases; nucleotides not matched to a gene: 11. CDR1 is SQVTM and CDR2 is ANQGSEA in the germline V gene. CDR3 DNA: TGCAGCGTTGCGCAGGGGGCCCCAGCGGGTGAAGCTTTCTTT. As protein: CSVAQGAPAGEAFF.

The V gene is TRBV21-1, the J gene TRBJ2-3. TRBV21-1 has pseudogene status. CDR3 length equals 17 residues. CDR3 loop: CASSTGRNTRYTDTQYF. CDR3 DNA: TGTGCCAGCAGCACCGGACGGAACACGAGGTACACAGATACGCAGTATTTT.

Remarks on this clone: This sequence may be a read error, since a much larger clone differs from it by one base. The chain has TRBV19 and TRBJ1-2; D remains unclear. CDR3 size: 12 residues. Germline V CDR1 and CDR2: LNHDA, SQIVND (reference sequence). The CDR3 DNA reads TGTGCCAGTAGTGCCACGGGATATGGCCACACCTTC. Its protein is CASSATGYGHTF.

V usage is TRBV5-1 and J usage is TRBJ2-5; D assignment may be TRBD1 or TRBD2 (5 bases each). Germline CDR1 is SGHRS and CDR2 is YFSETQ. V lost 0 bases and J lost 2, with 23 bases in between. The CDR3 sequence is 19 residues long. The CDR3 DNA reads TGCGCCAGCAGCTTGGTACCCATGACGGGACGTGGAAGACAAGAGACCCAGTACTTC. Translating it yields CASSLVPMTGRGRQETQYF. Complete variable domain (other parts from reference TRBV5-1 and TRBJ2-5): KAGVTQTPRYLIKTRGQQVTLSCSPISGHRSVSWYQQTPGQGLQFLFEYFSETQRNKGNFPGRFSGRQFSNSRSEMNVSTLELGDSALYLCASSLVPMTGRGRQETQYFGPGTRLLVL.